A selection of T cell receptor beta chains follows, all from one sample in a study of identical twins. TCRdb ran MiXCR on the 5' RACE reads and lists one entry per CDR3 protein. Among hundreds of thousands of distinct CDR3 sequences, 15% to 20% were seen once, and the ten largest hold around 13%. Another study also made use of these data, one on T cells expressing NK-cell markers.

The specimen sequenced was PBMCs. The source is a woman aged 18-29 years in good health. Each CDR3 is given with its conserved first and last residue.

v_call	cdr3_aa
TRBV5-1	CASSFTGEGTEAFF
TRBV7-9	CASSLGSPGTGNIQYF
TRBV5-6	CASSLNYPTYEQYF
TRBV5-6	CASSLGGGALYEQYF
TRBV20-1	CSARPPSSGGRSIDTQYF
TRBV3-1	CASSHGLAGFYLSYNEQFF
TRBV15	CATSLGGNEQFF
TRBV5-1	CASRGGDRTYEQYF
TRBV6-1	CASRATPRRETQYF
TRBV27	CASSQGHQTEQYF